This T cell receptor (beta chain) was sequenced in a study of blood T cell repertoires in COVID-19. From germline, CDR1 is MNHEY and CDR2 SVGAGI. Trimming took 7 bases from V and 9 from J, leaving 13 bases between them. The CDR3 is made up of 11 amino acids. Sequencing was performed with immunoSEQ multiplex PCR; in TCRdb, only in-frame clones are kept and a portion is missing. The profile shows about 86,000 clones, approximately 80% of them singletons. The source of this sequence is a man in his 70s with acute or convalescent COVID-19. Sample: peripheral blood. The gene calls are TRBV6-5 and TRBJ2-7; D might be TRBD1 (5 bases). The DNA for the CDR3 is TGTGCCAGCACCAGGGCAGGGTCGCAGTACGTC. It yields the protein CASTRAGSQYV.